At least ten counts were recorded for the clone carrying this TCR beta chain. Its antigen is not known. From germline, CDR1 is SGHVS and CDR2 FNYEAQ. V was pared by 5 bases and J by 3 bases, with 8 bases between. The CDR3 consists of 12 residues. TCRdb reprocessed the 5' RACE reads via MiXCR and lists one record per CDR3 protein. The top ten hold approximately 23% of the sample, which has about 310,000 distinct CDR3 sequences, 15% seen once. This entry belongs to a study of T-cell memory formation after mild COVID-19. Points from the study as a whole: The appearance of some responding clones in pre-infection memory suggested that cross-reactive memory joined. Clones contracting over day 15 to 85 were CD4/CD8 balanced, with later expanders leaning CD4+.

Material: PBMCs or a T cell subset sorted from them (not recorded which). The sequence was collected from a man younger than 30 who had mild COVID-19 (a few samples of this study predate the infection). Cell type and time point are not known. The chain combines TRBV7-6 with TRBJ2-7; the D call may be TRBD1 or TRBD2 (5 bases each). CDR3 sequence (DNA): TGTGCCAGCAGCCCTGGGGGCTACGAGCAGTACTTC. It codes for CASSPGGYEQYF.